Listed below are T cell receptor beta chains from one sample, sequenced in a study of blood T cell repertoires in COVID-19. TCRdb's copy holds only in-frame clones and misses some; the assay was immunoSEQ multiplex PCR. The table includes roughly 170,000 clones, 70% to 85% detected once. What was sequenced was peripheral blood. These receptors were collected from a human donor in a cohort sampled during active COVID-19. Both conserved end residues are part of each CDR3. A D gene is named only where the DNA matches it firmly. Expanded clones get a size class; other rows say once, few or many, or leave the size out.

v_call: TRBV15; d_call: -; clone_size: -; j_call: TRBJ2-7; cdr3_nt: TGTGCCACCAGCAGTGAGACACAAGTCTACGAGCAGTACTTC; cdr3_aa: CATSSETQVYEQYF
v_call: TRBV29-1; d_call: -; clone_size: -; j_call: TRBJ2-4; cdr3_nt: TGCAGCGTCGCCGGGGGGACAGGCTTCAAAAACATTCAGTACTTC; cdr3_aa: CSVAGGTGFKNIQYF
v_call: TRBV6-2/TRBV6-3; d_call: TRBD1; clone_size: -; j_call: TRBJ2-1; cdr3_nt: TGTGCCAGCAGTTCCCGGGGGCTACAGGGGGCGGTTGAGCAGTTCTTC; cdr3_aa: CASSSRGLQGAVEQFF
v_call: TRBV10-3; d_call: TRBD2; clone_size: -; j_call: TRBJ2-1; cdr3_nt: TGTGCCATCAGTGAGAGGGCTAGCGGGAATTACAATGAGCAGTTCTTC; cdr3_aa: CAISERASGNYNEQFF
v_call: TRBV6-5; d_call: TRBD1; clone_size: -; j_call: TRBJ2-7; cdr3_nt: TGTGCCCGCAGACGCGACAGGGGGAGAGTCAACGAGCAGTACTTC; cdr3_aa: CARRRDRGRVNEQYF
v_call: TRBV5-4; d_call: -; clone_size: -; j_call: TRBJ1-2; cdr3_nt: TGTGCCAGCAGCCCGGACAGCCAGTCCAACTATGGCTACACCTTC; cdr3_aa: CASSPDSQSNYGYTF
v_call: TRBV5-6; d_call: -; clone_size: -; j_call: TRBJ2-7; cdr3_nt: TGTGCCAGCAGCTTGGGTGTGACTGCCACCTACGAGCAGTACTTC; cdr3_aa: CASSLGVTATYEQYF
v_call: TRBV6-5; d_call: -; clone_size: -; j_call: TRBJ1-6; cdr3_nt: TGTGCCAGCAGTTACAATCAGGGTAGGAATTCACCCCTCCACTTT; cdr3_aa: CASSYNQGRNSPLHF
v_call: TRBV7-7; d_call: -; clone_size: -; j_call: TRBJ1-6; cdr3_nt: TGTGCCAGCAGCTTACGTTTGGGCGGTGGGGACTCCAGCTCCTATAATTCACCCCTCCACTTT; cdr3_aa: CASSLRLGGGDSSSYNSPLHF
v_call: TRBV2; d_call: TRBD1; clone_size: few; j_call: TRBJ2-7; cdr3_nt: TGTGCCAGCAGTGACCAGGGGGCGCGTATCGAGCAGTACTTC; cdr3_aa: CASSDQGARIEQYF
v_call: TRBV4-1; d_call: -; clone_size: -; j_call: TRBJ2-7; cdr3_nt: TGCGCCAGCAGTCCGGGTCCCGGCTACGAGCAGTACTTC; cdr3_aa: CASSPGPGYEQYF
v_call: TRBV7-9; d_call: -; clone_size: -; j_call: TRBJ2-3; cdr3_nt: TGTGCCAGCAGCTTATCCCTAAGCACAGATACGCAGTATTTT; cdr3_aa: CASSLSLSTDTQYF
v_call: TRBV27; d_call: TRBD1; clone_size: -; j_call: TRBJ1-2; cdr3_nt: TGTGCCAGCAGTTTTATTAGGGGGCAATACTATGGCTACACCTTC; cdr3_aa: CASSFIRGQYYGYTF
v_call: TRBV27; d_call: -; clone_size: -; j_call: TRBJ1-6; cdr3_nt: TGTGCCAGCAGTTTATCGGCGGGGGATGGTTCACCCCTCCACTTT; cdr3_aa: CASSLSAGDGSPLHF
v_call: TRBV9; d_call: TRBD1; clone_size: -; j_call: TRBJ2-1; cdr3_nt: TGTGCCAGCAGCACCCGGGACAGGGTCGGTGAGCAGTTCTTC; cdr3_aa: CASSTRDRVGEQFF
v_call: TRBV16; d_call: TRBD2; clone_size: once; j_call: TRBJ2-7; cdr3_nt: TGTGCCAGCAGCCAATATGGACTAGGGTCCTACGAGCAGTACTTC; cdr3_aa: CASSQYGLGSYEQYF